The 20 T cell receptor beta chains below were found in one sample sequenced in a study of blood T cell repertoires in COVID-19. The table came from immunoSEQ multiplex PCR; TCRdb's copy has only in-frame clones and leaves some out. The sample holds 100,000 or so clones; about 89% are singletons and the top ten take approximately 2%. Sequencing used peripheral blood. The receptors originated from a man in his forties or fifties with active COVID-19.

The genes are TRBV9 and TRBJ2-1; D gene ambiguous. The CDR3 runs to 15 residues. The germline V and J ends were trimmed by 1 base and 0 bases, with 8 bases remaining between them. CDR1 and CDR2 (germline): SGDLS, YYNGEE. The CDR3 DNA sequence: TGTGCCAGCAGCGTAATGGAGAGCTCCTACAATGAGCAGTTCTTC. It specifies CASSVMESSYNEQFF.

The CDR3 here is CASKGEVSTDTQYF. Written as DNA, the CDR3 is TGTGCCAGCAAAGGAGAGGTCAGCACAGATACGCAGTATTTT. The J gene is TRBJ2-3, the V gene TRBV6-5; D is unresolved. V lost 7 bases to trimming and J lost 0 bases, with 11 bases between them. Per germline, CDR1 MNHEY and CDR2 SVGAGI. The CDR3 is 14 amino acids.

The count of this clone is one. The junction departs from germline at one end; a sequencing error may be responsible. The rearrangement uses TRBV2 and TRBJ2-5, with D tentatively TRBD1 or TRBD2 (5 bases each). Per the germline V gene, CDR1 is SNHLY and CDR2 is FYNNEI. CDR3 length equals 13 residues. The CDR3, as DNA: TGTGCCAGCAGGGAAGGGGAGAGAGAGACCCAGTACTTC. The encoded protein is CASREGERETQYF.

CDR3 amino acids: CASSLEGGSLTNYGYTF. CDR3 DNA sequence: TGCGCCAGCAGCTTGGAAGGCGGCAGCCTCACCAACTATGGCTACACCTTC. The chain uses TRBV5-1 and TRBJ1-2; no definite D call. The germline V gene has CDR1 SGHRS and CDR2 YFSETQ. Between the trimmed V and J ends, which lost 0 bases and 2 bases, there was a span of 17 bases. This CDR3 contains 17 residues.

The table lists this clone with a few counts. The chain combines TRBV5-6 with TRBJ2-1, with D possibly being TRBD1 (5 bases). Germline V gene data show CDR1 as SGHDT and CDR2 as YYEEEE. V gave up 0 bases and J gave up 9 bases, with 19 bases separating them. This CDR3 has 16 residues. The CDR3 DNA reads TGTGCCAGCAGCTTGGATAGGAGACAGCTATCTGGTGAGCAGTTCTTC. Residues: CASSLDRRQLSGEQFF.

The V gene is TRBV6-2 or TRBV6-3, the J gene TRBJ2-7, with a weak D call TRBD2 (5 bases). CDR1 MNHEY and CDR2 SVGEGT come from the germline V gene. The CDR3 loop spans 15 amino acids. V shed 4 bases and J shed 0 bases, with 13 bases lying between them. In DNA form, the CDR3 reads TGTGCCAGCAGTTCCACGGGGTGGAGCTCCTACGAGCAGTACTTC. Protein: CASSSTGWSSYEQYF.

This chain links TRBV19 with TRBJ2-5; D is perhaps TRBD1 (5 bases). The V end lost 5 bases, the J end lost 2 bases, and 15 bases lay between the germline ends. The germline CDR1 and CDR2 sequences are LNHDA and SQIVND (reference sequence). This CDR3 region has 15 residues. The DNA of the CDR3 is TGTGCCAGTAGTTACAGGAGCCTCAGTCAAGAGACCCAGTACTTC. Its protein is CASSYRSLSQETQYF.

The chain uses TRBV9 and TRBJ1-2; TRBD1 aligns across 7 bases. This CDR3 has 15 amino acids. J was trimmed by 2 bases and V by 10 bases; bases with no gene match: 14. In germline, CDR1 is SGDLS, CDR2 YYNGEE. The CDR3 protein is CASSIYGQENYGYTF. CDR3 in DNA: TGTGCCTCGTCAATATACGGACAGGAGAACTATGGCTACACCTTC.

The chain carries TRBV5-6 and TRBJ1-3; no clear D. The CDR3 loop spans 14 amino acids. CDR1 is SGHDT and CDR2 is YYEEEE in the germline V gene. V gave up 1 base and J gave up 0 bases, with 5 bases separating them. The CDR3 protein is CASSLIVSGNTIYF. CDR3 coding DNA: TGTGCCAGCAGCTTGATAGTCTCTGGAAACACCATATATTTT.

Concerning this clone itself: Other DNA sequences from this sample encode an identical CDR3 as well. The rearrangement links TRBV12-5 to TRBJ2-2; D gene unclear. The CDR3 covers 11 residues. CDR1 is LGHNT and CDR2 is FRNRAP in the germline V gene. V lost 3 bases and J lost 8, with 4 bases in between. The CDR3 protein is CASGFRGELFF. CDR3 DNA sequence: TGTGCTAGTGGTTTTCGGGGGGAGCTGTTTTTT.

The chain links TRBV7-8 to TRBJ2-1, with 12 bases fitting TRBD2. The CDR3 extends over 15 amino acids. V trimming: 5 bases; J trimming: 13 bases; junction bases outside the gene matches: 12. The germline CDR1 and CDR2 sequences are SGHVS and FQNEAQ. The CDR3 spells CASSHRASTSGSQFF. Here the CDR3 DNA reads TGTGCCAGCAGCCACCGCGCGTCGACTAGCGGGAGTCAGTTCTTC.

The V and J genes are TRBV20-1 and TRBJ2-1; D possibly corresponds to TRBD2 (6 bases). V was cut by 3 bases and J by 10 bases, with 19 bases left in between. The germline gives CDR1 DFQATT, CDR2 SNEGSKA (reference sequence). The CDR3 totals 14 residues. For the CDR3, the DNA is TGCAGTGCTAGTGCCGGGACTCTTTCCTGGGAGCAGTTCTTC. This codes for CSASAGTLSWEQFF.

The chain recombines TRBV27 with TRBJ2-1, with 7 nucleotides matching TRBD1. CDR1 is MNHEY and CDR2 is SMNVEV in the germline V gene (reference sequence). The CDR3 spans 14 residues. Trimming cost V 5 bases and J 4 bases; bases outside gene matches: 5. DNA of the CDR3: TGTGCCAGCAGTCCGCAGGACAGGTACAATGAGCAGTTCTTC. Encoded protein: CASSPQDRYNEQFF.

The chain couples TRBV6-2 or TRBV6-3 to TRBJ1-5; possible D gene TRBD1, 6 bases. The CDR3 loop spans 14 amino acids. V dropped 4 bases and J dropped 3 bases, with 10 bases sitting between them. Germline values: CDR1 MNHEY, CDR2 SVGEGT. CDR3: CASSSGTPNQPQHF. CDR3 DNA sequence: TGTGCCAGCAGTTCCGGGACACCCAATCAGCCCCAGCATTTT.

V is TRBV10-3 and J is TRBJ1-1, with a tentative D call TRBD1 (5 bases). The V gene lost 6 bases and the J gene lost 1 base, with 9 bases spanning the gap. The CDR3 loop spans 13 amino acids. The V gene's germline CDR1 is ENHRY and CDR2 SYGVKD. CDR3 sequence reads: CAIRATENTEAFF. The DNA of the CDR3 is TGTGCCATCAGGGCGACAGAGAACACTGAAGCTTTCTTT.

CDR3 sequence: CASSFGGGAYEQYV. The CDR3 DNA reads as TGTGCCAGCAGCTTCGGGGGAGGGGCCTACGAGCAGTACGTC. The J gene is TRBJ2-7, the V gene TRBV11-2, with 7 bases lining up with TRBD2. Losses at the gene ends were 3 bases for V and 2 bases for J; bases not matched to a gene: 4. Germline V gene data show CDR1 as SGHAT and CDR2 as FQNNGV. The CDR3 is 14 residues long.

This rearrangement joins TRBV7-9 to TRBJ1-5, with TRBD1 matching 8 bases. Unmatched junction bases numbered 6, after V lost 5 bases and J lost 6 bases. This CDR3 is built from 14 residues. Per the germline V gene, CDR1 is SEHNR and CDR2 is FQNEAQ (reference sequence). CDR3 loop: CASSHTGGGQPQHF. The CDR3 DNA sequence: TGTGCCAGCAGCCACACAGGGGGGGGTCAGCCCCAGCATTTT.

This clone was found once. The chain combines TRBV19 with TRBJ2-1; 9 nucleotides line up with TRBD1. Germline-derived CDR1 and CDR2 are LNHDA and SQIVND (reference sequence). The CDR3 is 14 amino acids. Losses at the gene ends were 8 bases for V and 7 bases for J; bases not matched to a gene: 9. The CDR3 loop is CASRSGTGLNEQFF. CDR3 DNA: TGTGCCAGTCGCTCCGGGACAGGGTTGAATGAGCAGTTCTTC.

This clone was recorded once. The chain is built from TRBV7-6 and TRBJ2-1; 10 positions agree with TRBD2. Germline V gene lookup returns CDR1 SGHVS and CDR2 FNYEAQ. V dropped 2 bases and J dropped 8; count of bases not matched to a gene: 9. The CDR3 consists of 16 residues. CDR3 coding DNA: TGTGCCAGCAGCTTAAGGAGCGGGGGGGGCTCTTATGAGCAGTTCTTC. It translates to CASSLRSGGGSYEQFF.

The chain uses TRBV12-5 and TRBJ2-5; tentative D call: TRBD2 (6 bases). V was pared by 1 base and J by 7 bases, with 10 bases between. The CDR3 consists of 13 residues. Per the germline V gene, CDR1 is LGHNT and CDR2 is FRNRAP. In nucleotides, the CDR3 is TGTGCTAGTGGTTTGGCCCCGGAGGGGACCCAGTACTTC. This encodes CASGLAPEGTQYF.